This T cell receptor beta chain appears in the sequencing data of a study of type 1 and type 2 diabetes patients. Study details: CD4+ or CD8+ T cells were positively selected from PBMCs with microbeads. Whole-study findings and limits: Age and gender were not matched between study groups, possibly biasing interpretation. V and J gene usage correlated at 0.8 to 0.97 between type 2 diabetes and control samples.

The PCR template was genomic DNA. The TCR beta CDR3 region was amplified using 30 forward and 13 reverse primers. TCRdb re-derived calls from the multiplex PCR reads in MiXCR, one entry per CDR3 protein. This table has around 300,000 distinct CDR3 sequences, around 50% appearing once. As for this clonotype: Its antigen is unidentified.

The V segment lost 2 bases and the J segment 10 bases; nucleotides outside the gene matches: 7. The germline V gene has CDR1 SGHTA and CDR2 FQGTGA. The CDR3 is 15 amino acids. This TCR derives from a man between 18 and 29 years old with type 2 diabetes. V usage is TRBV7-3 and J usage is TRBJ1-6, with 8 bases matching TRBD1. Sequencing input: peripheral blood mononuclear cells (PBMCs). CDR3 bases: TGTGCCAGCAGCTTAGACAGGGGATTAGGCTCACCCCTCCACTTT. This translates into CASSLDRGLGSPLHF.